This T cell receptor (beta chain) was captured in a study of T-cell memory formation after mild COVID-19. Looking at the study overall: Clusters were largely donor specific.

A few counts support this clonotype. What it binds is not known. V was shortened by 3 bases and J by 7 bases, with 13 bases between the two germline ends. The CDR3 spans 14 residues. With constant-segment primers, 5'RACE yielded cDNA libraries of TCR alpha and TCR beta that carried sample barcodes and UMIs. TCRdb itself ran the 5' RACE reads through MiXCR, one entry per CDR3 protein. Of 200,000 to 300,000 distinct CDR3 sequences in the sample, around 17% were seen once. Regarding the study as a whole: Pre-infection memory already had some responding clones, implying cross-reactive memory joined. Whether second-wave clones peaking at day 37 were SARS-CoV-2 specific went unconfirmed.

The receptor was isolated from a young man who had mild COVID-19 (a few samples of this study predate the infection). Cell type and time point are not known. The chain has TRBV12-3 or TRBV12-4 and TRBJ1-5; D unclear. The specimen sequenced was PBMCs or a T cell subset sorted from them (not recorded which). CDR3 residues: CASSFSLGEQPQHF. CDR3 bases: TGTGCCAGCAGTTTTAGTCTCGGGGAGCAGCCCCAGCATTTT.